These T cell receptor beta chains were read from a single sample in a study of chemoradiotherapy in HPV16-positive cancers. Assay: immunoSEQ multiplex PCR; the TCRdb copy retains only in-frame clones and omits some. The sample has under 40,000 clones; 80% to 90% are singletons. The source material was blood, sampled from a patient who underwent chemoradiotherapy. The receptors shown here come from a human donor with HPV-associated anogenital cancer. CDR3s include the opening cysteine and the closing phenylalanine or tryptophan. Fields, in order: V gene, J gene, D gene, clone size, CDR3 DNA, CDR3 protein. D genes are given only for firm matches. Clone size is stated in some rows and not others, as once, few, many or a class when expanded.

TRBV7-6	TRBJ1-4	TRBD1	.	TGTGCCAGCAGCTTGGCCGGGACAGGGGGCGAAAAACTGTTTTTT	CASSLAGTGGEKLFF
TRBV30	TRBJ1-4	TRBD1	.	TGTGCCTGGAACCGGGACAGGGCGGACAAACTGTTTTTT	CAWNRDRADKLFF
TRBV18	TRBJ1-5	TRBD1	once	TGTGCCAGCTCACTTGGACAGGGCCCCAATCAGCCCCAGCATTTT	CASSLGQGPNQPQHF
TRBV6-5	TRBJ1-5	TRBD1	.	TGTGCCAGCAGTTTATCCGGGACAGGGACGAATCAGCCCCAGCATTTT	CASSLSGTGTNQPQHF
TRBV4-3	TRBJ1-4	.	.	TGCGCCAGCAGCCCGCGGCCGGGGATAGGTGAAAAACTGGTTTTT	CASSPRPGIGEKLVF
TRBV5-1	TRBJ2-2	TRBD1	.	TGCGCCAGCGCAGGGACAGGGGGATCCGGGGAGCTGTTTTTT	CASAGTGGSGELFF
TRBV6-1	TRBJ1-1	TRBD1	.	TGTGCCAGCAGTGGACAGGGACCACGGCCGGGCACTGAAGCTTTCTTT	CASSGQGPRPGTEAFF
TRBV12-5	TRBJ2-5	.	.	TGTGCTAGTGGTTGGCCCAGGAGGGTCAGAGAGACCCAGTACTTC	CASGWPRRVRETQYF
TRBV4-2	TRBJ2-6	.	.	TGTGCCAGCAGCCAGTTGGGTGGTGGGGCCAACGTCCTGACTTTC	CASSQLGGGANVLTF
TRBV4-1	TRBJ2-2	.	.	TGCGCCAGCTGTGAGACCTTTTCGAACACCGGGGAGCTGTTTTTT	CASCETFSNTGELFF
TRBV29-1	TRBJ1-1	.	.	TGCAGCGTTGCCATAGGCCCTGAAGCTTTCTTT	CSVAIGPEAFF
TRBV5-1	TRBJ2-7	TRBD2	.	TGCGCCAGCAGCGGGACTAGCGGGGGCCTCGAGCAGTACTTC	CASSGTSGGLEQYF
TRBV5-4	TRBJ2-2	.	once	TGTGCCAGCAGCTGGGGTTGGTCGACCGGGGAGCTGTTTTTT	CASSWGWSTGELFF
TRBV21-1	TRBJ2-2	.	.	TGTGCCAGCAGCAAAGAGGTTGACGCGAACACCGGGGAGCTGTTTTTT	CASSKEVDANTGELFF
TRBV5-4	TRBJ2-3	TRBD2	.	TGTGCCAGCAGCTCTAGCGGGGGACGCACAGATACGCAGTATTTT	CASSSSGGRTDTQYF
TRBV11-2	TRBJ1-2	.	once	TGTGCCAGCAGCTCGAGAGGGAGTGGCTACACCTTC	CASSSRGSGYTF
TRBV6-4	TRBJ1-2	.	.	TGTGCCAGCAGTGACCAGGGGTCGGGTGGCTACACCTTC	CASSDQGSGGYTF
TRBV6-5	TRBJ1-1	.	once	TGTGCCAGCAGTGGGGGGCTGGAAGGGTACACTGAAGCTTTCTTT	CASSGGLEGYTEAFF
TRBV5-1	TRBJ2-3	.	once	TGCGCCAGCAGTAGGTGGGGGGACACAGATACGCAGTATTTT	CASSRWGDTDTQYF
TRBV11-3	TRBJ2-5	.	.	TGTGCCAGCAGCTTTAACCAAGAGACCCAGTACTTC	CASSFNQETQYF
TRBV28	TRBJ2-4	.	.	TGTGCCAGCAGTTTTAGCGAAAACATTCAGTACTTC	CASSFSENIQYF
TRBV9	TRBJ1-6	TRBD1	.	TGTGCCAGCAGCGCTCAGGGGGCTAGAGGGGATTCACCCCTCCACTTT	CASSAQGARGDSPLHF
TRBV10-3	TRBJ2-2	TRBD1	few	TGTGCCATCAGGGGACAGGGAGACACCGGGGAGCTGTTTTTT	CAIRGQGDTGELFF
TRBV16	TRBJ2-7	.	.	TGTGCCAGCAGCCTCGCGGGCTCCTACGAGCAGTACTTC	CASSLAGSYEQYF
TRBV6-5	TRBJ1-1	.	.	TGTGCCAGCAGTTACGAGGGTGACACTGAAGCTTTCTTT	CASSYEGDTEAFF
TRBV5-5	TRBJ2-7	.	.	TGTGCCAGCAGCCTCAGGCTAGGTCTCGCCTACGAGCAGTACTTC	CASSLRLGLAYEQYF
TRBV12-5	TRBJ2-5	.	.	TGTGCTAGTGGACCCGGACGGACACAAGAGACCCAGTACTTC	CASGPGRTQETQYF
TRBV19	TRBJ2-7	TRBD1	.	TGTGCCAGTAGTGTCGGGACAGACTACGAGCAGTACTTC	CASSVGTDYEQYF
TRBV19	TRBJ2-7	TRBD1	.	TGTGCCAGTAGTGTTACAGGGGCCGAGCAGTACTTC	CASSVTGAEQYF
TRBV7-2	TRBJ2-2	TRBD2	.	TGTGCCAGCAGCTTTACTAGCGGGGGCGCGACCGGGGAGCTGTTTTTT	CASSFTSGGATGELFF
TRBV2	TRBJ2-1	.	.	TGTGCCAGCAACTCGGGACGCACCTCCTACAATGAGCAGTTCTTC	CASNSGRTSYNEQFF
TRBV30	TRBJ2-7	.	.	TGTGCCTGGAGTGTAAAGTCAGTAGCAGTTATCTACGAGCAGTACTTC	CAWSVKSVAVIYEQYF
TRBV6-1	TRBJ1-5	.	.	TGTGCCAGCACCTTCGTTTGGTCTGGGGAGCCCCAGCATTTT	CASTFVWSGEPQHF
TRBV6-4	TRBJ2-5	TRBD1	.	TGTGCCAGCAGGTCCTCAGGGGGAAGGGAACAAGAGACCCAGTACTTC	CASRSSGGREQETQYF
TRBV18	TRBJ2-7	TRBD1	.	TGTGCCAGCTCACCAGTTTCAGGGACAGGGCGTTTCTACGAGCAGTACTTC	CASSPVSGTGRFYEQYF
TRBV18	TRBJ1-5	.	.	TGTGCCAGCTCACCACCGGGGGCTAGCAATCAGCCCCAGCATTTT	CASSPPGASNQPQHF
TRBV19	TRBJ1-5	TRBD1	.	TGTGCCAGTCACGACAGGGAGGGACAGCCCCAGCATTTT	CASHDREGQPQHF
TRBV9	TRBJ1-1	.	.	TGTGCCAGCAGCGTCGTCCAGGGGTTGACGGCTGAAGCTTTCTTT	CASSVVQGLTAEAFF
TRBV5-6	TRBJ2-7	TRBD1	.	TGTGCCAGCAGCCGTCCCGCCCTCCGGACAGGGGGATCCTACGAGCAGTACTTC	CASSRPALRTGGSYEQYF
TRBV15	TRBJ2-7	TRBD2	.	TGTGCCACCAGCAGAGACCGACTAGCGGGACAGCAGTACTTC	CATSRDRLAGQQYF
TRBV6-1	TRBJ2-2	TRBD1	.	TGTGCCAGCAGTATGGAGACAGGGTATAGCGGGGAGCTGTTTTTT	CASSMETGYSGELFF
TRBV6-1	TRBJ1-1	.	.	TGTGCCAGCATTGAAAACACTGAAGCTTTCTTT	CASIENTEAFF
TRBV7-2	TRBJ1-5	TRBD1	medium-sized	TGTGCCAGCAGCTTGACAGGGGGCCCCAATCAGCCCCAGCATTTT	CASSLTGGPNQPQHF
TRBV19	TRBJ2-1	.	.	TGTGCCAGTAGTATAGGATCAGGGGTGGGTGGCAATGAGCAGTTCTTC	CASSIGSGVGGNEQFF
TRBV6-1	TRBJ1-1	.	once	TGTGCCAGCAGTGAATGGTTGGGTAATGAAGCTTTCTTT	CASSEWLGNEAFF
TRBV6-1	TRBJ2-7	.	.	TGTGCCAGCAGTGAAGCGGACCCCGAGCAGTACTTC	CASSEADPEQYF
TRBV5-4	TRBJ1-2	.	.	TGTGCCAGCAGGGGCAGGGGCTATGGCTACACCTTC	CASRGRGYGYTF
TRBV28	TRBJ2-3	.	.	TGTGCCAGCGGTATGAGGATTTGGGGTGGCACAGATACGCAGTATTTT	CASGMRIWGGTDTQYF
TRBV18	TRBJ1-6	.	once	TGTGCCAGCTCACCGTTCTCTGGCAGCGGCTATAATTCACCCCTCCACTTT	CASSPFSGSGYNSPLHF
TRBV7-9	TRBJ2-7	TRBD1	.	TGTGCCAGCAGCTCCCACAGGGGGCGTTACGAGCAGTACTTC	CASSSHRGRYEQYF
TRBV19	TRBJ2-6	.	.	TGTGCCAGTACACTGGGTACTCTTCTCTCTGGGGCCAACGTCCTGACTTTC	CASTLGTLLSGANVLTF
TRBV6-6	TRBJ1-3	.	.	TGTGCCAGCAGTTATTTGGCTGGAAACACCATATATTTT	CASSYLAGNTIYF
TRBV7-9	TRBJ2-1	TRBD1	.	TGTGCCAGCCTGGCATTAGGGACAGGGGCCTACAATGAGCAGTTCTTC	CASLALGTGAYNEQFF
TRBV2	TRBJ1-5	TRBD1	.	TGTGCCAGCAGTAGAGGGACAGATGTTAATCAGCCCCAGCATTTT	CASSRGTDVNQPQHF